This T cell receptor beta chain was sequenced for a study of OX40 agonist ivuxolimab in advanced cancers. Notes on the study in general: CD8+ T cells (on average) carried more expanded clones than CD4+ T cells. At 0.1 to 3.0 mg/kg, clonal expansion of CD4+ and CD8+ blood T cells had occurred by week 6.

Clones were read by immunoSEQ multiplex PCR, and TCRdb kept only the in-frame ones, dropping some. The profile shows tens of thousands of clones, roughly 83% of them singletons. Comments on this clone: Its antigen remains unidentified.

Blood got drawn at baseline, again on cycle 4 day 1, and then on cycle 7 day 1. Trimming removed 5 bases from V and 4 bases from J, with 12 bases in between. The CDR3 has 13 amino acids. In germline, CDR1 is SGHTA, CDR2 FQGTGA. Sequences were derived from CD4+ or CD8+ T cells sorted from blood, sampled in a trial of the OX40 agonist ivuxolimab. The rearrangement joins TRBV7-3 to TRBJ2-7, with D hard to call. The source of this sequence is an adult with an advanced solid tumor such as melanoma, head and neck, liver or kidney cancer. DNA for the CDR3: TGTGCCAGCAGCACCGCTGACGGATACGAGCAGTACTTC. It specifies CASSTADGYEQYF.